This T cell receptor (beta chain) was profiled in a study of regulatory T cells in long-lasting Graves disease. General study findings and limits: Favored usage of TRBV28, TRBJ1-2 and TRBJ2-5 was recorded in persistent disease.

CDR3 length equals 15 residues. The V and J ends lost 1 base and 3 bases respectively, with 13 bases between them. The germline gives CDR1 SGHTA, CDR2 FQGNSA. Time point defined: newly diagnosed GD, antithyroid drugs for less than 3 months. Scientists built the TCR library using RNA that was extracted from PBMCs. Peripheral blood, at 8 to 9.5 milliliters, went into EDTA tubes. This clonotype was recorded many times. Antigen specificity is unknown. Construction of TCR beta libraries relied on iRepertoire HTBI primers and on Arm-PCR targeting CDR3 regions. From the multiplex PCR reads, TCRdb called clonotypes with MiXCR, one entry per CDR3 protein. Of around 480,000 distinct CDR3 sequences in the sample, about a sixth were seen once. These data also formed part of another study, on T cells in Graves' hyperthyroidism and ophthalmopathy. That paper states: HTBI primers were the set used in a first-round RT-PCR of the TCR CDR3.

The TCR originated in a man aged 35 to 55 with Graves disease. The sequencing here drew on peripheral blood mononuclear cells (PBMCs), taken at new diagnosis, from a patient treated with antithyroid drugs. The chain couples TRBV7-2 to TRBJ2-7, with D hard to call. CDR3 loop: CASSLEIGVFYEQYF. The CDR3 nucleotides read TGTGCCAGCAGCTTAGAAATCGGAGTATTCTACGAGCAGTACTTC.